What follows are 22 T cell receptor beta chains derived from one specimen sequenced in a study of spatial heterogeneity in lung cancer. In TCRdb, the 5' RACE reads were re-called with MiXCR into one record per CDR3 protein. The sample has some 13,000 distinct CDR3 sequences, more than 3.5% seen once. The time point denotes: sample taken at primary tumor resection. Study-level points and caveats: For expanded intratumoral alpha and beta TCRs, counts tracked tumor mutation counts.

No antigen has been assigned to these receptors. The source material was lung tumor tissue, sampled at surgery. The origin of the receptors is a male donor with early-stage non-small cell lung cancer.

Remarks on this clonotype: This may be a read error, as it is one base from a much larger clone. The chain combines TRBV7-2 with TRBJ1-2; D might be TRBD1 (5 bases). CDR3 length: 13 residues. Germline lookup yields CDR1 SGHTA and CDR2 FQGNSA. The CDR3 reads CASSPRQTYGYNF. Written as DNA, the CDR3 is TGTGCCAGCAGCCCTCGACAGACATATGGCTACAACTTC.

This clonotype was counted at least ten times. Here the CDR3 DNA reads TGCAGTGCTTTACGACTAGCGGGGGGGCCAAATGAGCAGTTCTTC. Encoded protein: CSALRLAGGPNEQFF. This chain uses TRBV20-1 with TRBJ2-1; 14 nucleotides match TRBD2. V lost 5 bases to trimming and J lost 7 bases; unmatched junction nucleotides: 7. The CDR3 contains 15 residues. Looked up from germline, CDR1 is DFQATT and CDR2 is SNEGSKA (reference sequence).

This clonotype was seen many times. CDR3 protein: CAISDLDYFTDTQYF. The CDR3 coding sequence is TGTGCCATCAGTGACCTCGACTACTTCACAGATACGCAGTATTTT. The genes are TRBV10-3 and TRBJ2-3; perhaps TRBD2 as D (5 bases). This CDR3 region has 15 residues. Germline V CDR1 and CDR2: ENHRY, SYGVKD. Trimming removed 3 bases at V and 2 bases at J, with 12 bases between.

This clonotype is classed as medium-sized. The genes are TRBV19 and TRBJ1-4, with 7 positions matching TRBD1. Germline CDR1 LNHDA, CDR2 SQIVND (reference sequence). With 6 bases clipped from V and 8 bases from J, the junction kept 6 bases outside the gene matches. This CDR3 comprises 13 residues. CDR3 protein: CASSGTALEKLFF. CDR3 nucleotides: TGTGCCAGTAGCGGGACAGCTTTAGAAAAACTGTTTTTT.

This clonotype was found many times. This sequence joins TRBV12-5 and TRBJ2-2, with TRBD1 matching over 7 bases. The CDR3 is made up of 18 amino acids. The trim removed 0 bases at V and 4 bases at J, leaving 11 bases unmatched. Germline assignment: CDR1 LGHNT and CDR2 FRNRAP. CDR3 in DNA: TGTGCTAGTGGTTTGGTACGTGACGGGACAGACTCCACCGGGGAGCTGTTTTTT. Its protein product is CASGLVRDGTDSTGELFF.

This clonotype was seen at least ten times. V gene TRBV5-6 combines with J gene TRBJ2-2; either TRBD1 or TRBD2 may fit D (5 bases each). The V gene lost 0 bases and the J gene lost 0 bases, with 6 bases spanning the gap. CDR3 size: 15 residues. Germline CDR1 SGHDT, CDR2 YYEEEE. The CDR3 region is CASSLGGTNTGELFF. CDR3 DNA: TGTGCCAGCAGCTTGGGGGGGACGAACACCGGGGAGCTGTTTTTT.

This clonotype appeared many times. The chain uses TRBV7-3 and TRBJ1-6, with a possible D match to TRBD1 (6 bases). CDR1 SGHTA and CDR2 FQGTGA come from the germline V gene. V lost 5 bases, J lost 7 bases, and 12 bases lay in between. The length of the CDR3 is 14 residues. CDR3 loop: CASSPGTLNSPLHF. As DNA, the CDR3 is TGTGCCAGCAGCCCTGGGACACTAAATTCACCCCTCCACTTT.

By its share, this clonotype is medium-sized. J is TRBJ2-7 and V is TRBV7-9; D is undetermined. This CDR3 contains 13 residues. The V and J ends lost 3 bases and 3 bases respectively, with 9 bases between them. Germline V gene lookup returns CDR1 SEHNR and CDR2 FQNEAQ (reference sequence). DNA of the CDR3: TGTGCCAGCAGCTTGCCGGACCACTACGAGCAGTACTTC. Translated: CASSLPDHYEQYF. Full variable domain (remainder filled in from reference TRBV7-9 and TRBJ2-7): DTGVSQNPRHKITKRGQNVTFRCDPISEHNRLYWYRQTLGQGPEFLTYFQNEAQLEKSRLLSDRFSAERPKGSFSTLEIQRTEQGDSAMYLCASSLPDHYEQYFGPGTRLTVT.

This clonotype has just a few counts. The gene calls are TRBV12-3 or TRBV12-4 and TRBJ1-2; D is perhaps TRBD1 (5 bases). The CDR3 runs to 13 residues. V lost 8 bases, J lost 5 bases, and 15 bases lay in between. The CDR3 coding sequence is TGTGCCAGCGAAACGCGGGGCGGTTATGGCTACACCTTC. Translation: CASETRGGYGYTF.

The V gene is TRBV5-4, the J gene TRBJ2-2; tentative D call: TRBD2 (6 bases). The V end lost 5 bases, the J end lost 6 bases, and 17 bases lay between the germline ends. The CDR3 spans 15 residues. The germline gives CDR1 SGHNT, CDR2 YYREEE (reference sequence). The CDR3 DNA reads TGTGCCAGCAGACACGACCCTCGGGGGTCCGGGGAGCTGTTTTTT. Translated, it gives CASRHDPRGSGELFF.

This clonotype was counted ten times or more. The chain uses TRBV7-9 and TRBJ2-1; TRBD1 aligns across 8 bases. Trimming at V came to 5 bases and at J to 7 bases, leaving 10 bases not matched to a gene. The CDR3 is 15 amino acids. Germline V lookup: CDR1 SEHNR, CDR2 FQNEAQ (reference sequence). CDR3 sequence reads: CASSHGTGVVNEQFF. CDR3 in DNA: TGTGCCAGCAGCCACGGGACAGGTGTGGTAAATGAGCAGTTCTTC.

This clonotype was seen repeatedly, ten times or more. The V call is TRBV20-1, the J call TRBJ2-5, with D perhaps matching TRBD1 (6 bases). Germline-derived CDR1 and CDR2 are DFQATT and SNEGSKA (reference sequence). The CDR3 consists of 15 residues. The V gene lost 3 bases and the J gene lost 0 bases, with 14 bases spanning the gap. The CDR3 sequence: CSASKGHPYQETQYF. The CDR3 nucleotides read TGCAGTGCTAGTAAGGGACATCCCTACCAAGAGACCCAGTACTTC.

By sample share, this clonotype is large. The chain joins TRBV12-3 or TRBV12-4 to TRBJ1-6, with TRBD1 as a possible D gene (5 bases). Trimming took off 6 bases at V and 5 bases at J, with 5 bases between the two ends. This CDR3 comprises 12 residues. CDR3 residues: CASSRDNSPLHF. CDR3 nucleotides: TGTGCCAGCAGCAGGGATAATTCACCCCTCCACTTT.

A word on this clonotype: This may arise from a read error, as a much more abundant clone is one base away. V gene TRBV5-4 combines with J gene TRBJ2-3; unclear D gene. V dropped 7 bases and J dropped 9 bases, with 18 bases sitting between them. There are 13 residues in the CDR3. Looked up from germline, CDR1 is SGHNT and CDR2 is YYREEE (reference sequence). CDR3 DNA sequence: TGTGCCAGCTCTTACCTTATCGGAAGGACGCAGTATTTT. Protein sequence: CASSYLIGRTQYF. Drawing the rest from reference TRBV5-4 and TRBJ2-3, the complete variable domain is ETGVTQSPTHLIKTRGQQVTLRCSSQSGHNTVSWYQQALGQGPQFIFQYYREEENGRGNFPPRFSGLQFPNYSSELNVNALELDDSALYLCASSYLIGRTQYFGPGTRLTVL.

This clonotype was recorded only once. This sequence may be a read error, since a much larger clone differs from it by one base. CDR3 sequence: CASGTGDLANGYNF. The CDR3 DNA follows: TGTGCCAGTGGAACAGGGGATCTGGCTAATGGCTACAACTTC. The chain recombines TRBV19 with TRBJ1-2; 7 bases match TRBD1. The CDR3 is made up of 14 amino acids. The germline V gene encodes CDR1 LNHDA and CDR2 SQIVND (reference sequence).

In this sample, this clonotype is medium-sized. The chain employs TRBV11-2 and TRBJ2-1, with 15 bases fitting TRBD2. The CDR3 covers 17 residues. Germline lookup yields CDR1 SGHAT and CDR2 FQNNGV. After removal of 5 bases from V and 8 bases from J, the junction contained 10 bases not matched to a gene. The CDR3 reads CASSPRTSGGALYEQFF. CDR3 nucleotide sequence: TGTGCCAGCAGCCCGAGGACTAGCGGGGGGGCCCTCTATGAGCAGTTCTTC.

This clonotype was seen repeatedly, ten times or more. In DNA, the CDR3 is TGTGCCAGCAGTTCTTACAGGGTGAAGTGGAACACTGAAGCTTTCTTT. It encodes CASSSYRVKWNTEAFF. The V and J genes are TRBV27 and TRBJ1-1; D might be TRBD1 (6 bases). The CDR3 is made up of 16 amino acids. Germline CDR1 is MNHEY and CDR2 is SMNVEV (reference sequence). V was pared by 4 bases and J by 1 base, with 16 bases between.

This clonotype came up a few times. J is TRBJ2-3 and V is TRBV3-1; 11 bases match TRBD2. CDR1 is LGHDT and CDR2 is YNNKEL in the germline V gene (reference sequence). After removal of 4 bases from V and 4 bases from J, the junction contained 4 bases not matched to a gene. The CDR3 is made up of 15 amino acids. CDR3 region: CASSPSGGSADTQYF. The CDR3 nucleotides read TGTGCCAGCAGCCCTAGCGGGGGGAGCGCAGATACGCAGTATTTT.

The CDR3 loop reads CASSYRGGDWNTEAFF. The DNA for the CDR3 is TGTGCCAGCAGTTATCGCGGTGGCGACTGGAACACTGAAGCTTTCTTT. The chain uses TRBV6-2 or TRBV6-3 and TRBJ1-1; unclear D gene. The germline V gene encodes CDR1 MNHEY and CDR2 SVGEGT. V lost 3 bases and J lost 1, with 15 bases in between. The CDR3 loop spans 16 amino acids.

This clonotype is categorized as medium-sized. The gene calls are TRBV4-1 and TRBJ2-7; 7 bases line up with TRBD1. The CDR3 has 15 residues. J gave up 3 bases and V 1 base, and 6 bases lay outside the gene matches. The germline CDR1 and CDR2 sequences are MGHRA and YSYEKL. Here the CDR3 reads CASSQAAGGIYEQYV. As DNA, the CDR3 is TGCGCCAGCAGCCAAGCGGCAGGGGGTATCTACGAGCAGTACGTC.

Many counts were recorded for this clonotype. CDR3 sequence reads: CASSEPPGNRGTQYF. DNA for the CDR3: TGTGCCAGCAGTGAACCCCCAGGGAATCGTGGGACCCAGTACTTC. The chain couples TRBV2 to TRBJ2-5; perhaps TRBD1 as D (5 bases). V was cut by 2 bases and J by 7 bases, with 17 bases left in between. The V gene's germline CDR1 is SNHLY and CDR2 FYNNEI. The CDR3 consists of 15 residues.

This clonotype is judged medium-sized (0.01 to 0.1%). The V gene is TRBV20-1, the J gene TRBJ2-3; 11 bases line up with TRBD2. The CDR3 extends over 14 amino acids. Trimming at V came to 7 bases and at J to 5 bases, leaving 8 bases not matched to a gene. The germline CDR1 and CDR2 sequences are DFQATT and SNEGSKA (reference sequence). The CDR3 DNA follows: TGCAGTGTCATAGCGGGAGGGCTGTTAGATACGCAGTATTTT. Its translation is CSVIAGGLLDTQYF.